The 15 T cell receptor beta chains listed next were all sequenced from one sample in a study of CD8+CD57+ T cells in acquired aplastic anemia. All sequencing subjects had displayed CD8+CD57+ cell expansion on flow cytometry. TCR beta VDJ and CDR3 profiling used genomic DNA as template. TCRdb analysed the reads with MiXCR anew, one entry per CDR3 protein. The sample shows about 270,000 distinct CDR3 sequences, around 82% of them seen only once. The sample taken for sequencing was sorted CD4+, CD8+, or CD8+CD57+ T cells (not recorded which) from PBMCs. The receptor source for this set is a human donor with aplastic anemia.

The CDR3 DNA reads as TGTGCCAGCGGGGTCGGGGGCACAGCCACTAAGTATTATTTT. It specifies CASGVGGTATKYYF. The rearrangement links TRBV2 to TRBJ2-3; perhaps D is TRBD1 or TRBD2 (6 bases each). Deletions cut 8 bases from V and 15 bases from J, with 27 bases between. The germline V gene encodes CDR1 SNHLY and CDR2 FYNNEI. The length of the CDR3 is 14 residues.

A word on this clonotype: At one end the junction does not follow the germline gene, possibly because of a read error. V usage is TRBV15 and J usage is TRBJ2-7, with D maybe TRBD1 (5 bases). Looked up from germline, CDR1 is LNHNV and CDR2 is YYDKDF (reference sequence). This CDR3 spans 14 amino acids. The CDR3 sequence is CASSLTATSYKQYF. In nucleotides, the CDR3 is TGTGCCAGCAGCCTGACAGCCACTTCATACAAGCAGTACTTC.

This clonotype was observed a single time. This sequence joins TRBV2 and TRBJ2-1, with D hard to call. With 6 bases removed from V and 7 bases from J, the gap between germline ends came to 16 bases. The CDR3 has 14 amino acids. Germline V gene lookup returns CDR1 SNHLY and CDR2 FYNNEI. CDR3 DNA sequence: TGTGCCAGCAGCTTAGTGGCCTCGGATAATGAGCAGTTCTTC. This gives the protein CASSLVASDNEQFF. The variable domain in full, with the rest retrieved from reference TRBV2 and TRBJ2-1, is EPEVTQTPSHQVTQMGQEVILRCVPISNHLYFYWYRQILGQKVEFLVSFYNNEISEKSEIFDDQFSVERPDGSNFTLKIRSTKLEDSAMYFCASSLVASDNEQFFGPGTRLTVL.

The chain links TRBV11-1 to TRBJ2-7; TRBD1 or TRBD2 may be the D gene (6 bases each). The V gene's germline CDR1 is SGHAT and CDR2 FQDESV (reference sequence). This CDR3 is built from 18 residues. The V and J ends lost 3 bases and 1 base respectively, with 22 bases between them. As DNA, the CDR3 is TGTGCCAGCAGCTTGGTCGGGGGACGGACAGCCCTTTCCTACGAGCAGTACGTC. It specifies CASSLVGGRTALSYEQYV.

J is TRBJ1-2 and V is TRBV11-3, with 7 bases matching TRBD1. The germline gives CDR1 SGHNT, CDR2 YENEEA. This CDR3 is built from 15 residues. After removal of 2 bases from V and 3 bases from J, the junction contained 6 bases not matched to a gene. CDR3 residues: CASSLRGRADYGYTF. Here the CDR3 DNA reads TGTGCCAGCAGCTTAAGGGGGCGCGCCGACTATGGCTACACCTTC.

On this clonotype itself: Because the CDR3 is missing its conserved closing phenylalanine or tryptophan, this is likely a read error. Because the CDR3's place on the DNA is in doubt, the DNA is left out and the CDR3 is given as listed by TCRdb. The rearrangement links TRBV7-6 to TRBJ2-1; the D call of TRBD2 is as the table states it, not checked on the DNA. Germline CDR1 reads SGHVS; CDR2 reads FNYEAQ. The CDR3 comprises 13 residues, both ends counted. CDR3 sequence reads: CASTLGRVPEQAN.

The rearrangement uses TRBV7-9 and TRBJ2-6; TRBD2 matches at 11 bases. V gave up 3 bases and J gave up 16 bases; unmatched junction bases: 14. The CDR3 totals 16 residues. Germline V gene data show CDR1 as SEHNR and CDR2 as FQNEAQ (reference sequence). As DNA, the CDR3 is TGTGCCAGCAGCTTTCAGGGTAGCGGGGGGGCCGACGAGCTGACTTTC. This encodes CASSFQGSGGADELTF.

As to this clonotype: One end of the junction fails to match germline, which may point to a read error. The chain recombines TRBV7-8 with TRBJ2-5; 10 bases align to TRBD2. The CDR3 totals 12 residues. Germline lookup yields CDR1 SGHVS and CDR2 FQNEAQ. The CDR3 reads CASSVAGGPHTF. CDR3 in DNA: TGTGCCAGCAGCGTAGCGGGAGGTCCCCATACGTTC.

Comments on this clonotype: A read error may produce the germline difference seen at one junction end. The chain has TRBV5-4 and TRBJ2-6; TRBD1 aligns across 7 bases. Germline-derived CDR1 and CDR2 are SGHNT and YYREEE (reference sequence). This CDR3 contains 18 residues. DNA of the CDR3: TGTGCCAGCAGCGTCCTGGCAGGGGGTGCCTCTGGGGCCAACGTCCTGGCTTTC. This codes for CASSVLAGGASGANVLAF.

CDR3 nucleotide sequence: TGCAGTGCTAGAGGAGGGACTAGCGGATCATTGTGGCAAGAGACCCAGTACTTC. Amino acid sequence: CSARGGTSGSLWQETQYF. V gene TRBV20-1 combines with J gene TRBJ2-5, with 11 bases lining up with TRBD2. The V segment lost 1 base and the J segment 2 bases; nucleotides outside the gene matches: 12. Germline V gene lookup returns CDR1 DFQATT and CDR2 SNEGSKA (reference sequence). This CDR3 is 18 amino acids long.

The chain is built from TRBV5-1 and TRBJ2-3; TRBD1 matches 9 bases. The germline CDR1 and CDR2 sequences are SGHRS and YFSETQ. V trimming: 0 bases; J trimming: 8 bases; junction bases outside the gene matches: 4. CDR3 length: 14 amino acids. The CDR3 bases are TGCGCCAGCAGCTTGGACAGGGGGCGTCCTACGCAGTATTTT. Encoded protein: CASSLDRGRPTQYF.

For this clonotype: At one end the junction does not follow the germline gene, possibly because of a read error. The chain combines TRBV7-8 with TRBJ2-3, with TRBD2 as a possible D gene (6 bases). CDR3 size: 15 residues. In germline, CDR1 is SGHVS, CDR2 FQNEAQ. CDR3 sequence (DNA): TGTGCCAGCAGCGTAGCGGTAGCGGACGATAATCCGCAGTATTTT. It yields the protein CASSVAVADDNPQYF.

Concerning this clonotype itself: At one boundary the junction diverges from the germline segment, which might be a read error. The J gene is TRBJ2-3, the V gene TRBV2; no clear D gene. The CDR3 is made up of 14 amino acids. Germline CDR1 SNHLY, CDR2 FYNNEI. The CDR3, as DNA: TGTGCCAGCAGCGAAGCGCGAGGCCCCGATACGCAGTATTTT. As protein: CASSEARGPDTQYF.

This clonotype was recorded only once. This sequence joins TRBV19 and TRBJ1-1; D gene ambiguous. Germline assignment: CDR1 LNHDA and CDR2 SQIVND (reference sequence). Trimming cost V 1 base and J 6 bases, with 18 bases left between them. CDR3 size: 16 residues. The CDR3 coding sequence is TGTGCCAGTAGTATAGGCTGCGGAGGGTTCAATGCTGAAGCTTTCTTT. As protein: CASSIGCGGFNAEAFF.

The genes are TRBV19 and TRBJ2-1; 11 bases align to TRBD1. CDR3 length equals 15 residues. Germline V gene lookup returns CDR1 LNHDA and CDR2 SQIVND (reference sequence). V shed 3 bases, J shed 4 bases, and the junction held 2 bases outside the gene matches. The CDR3 region is CASSIGQGAYNEQFF. The CDR3 bases are TGTGCCAGTAGTATTGGACAGGGGGCTTACAATGAGCAGTTCTTC.